Shown below are 31 T cell receptor beta chains from a single sample sequenced in a study of control samples from healthy donors and cancer patients. The data were produced by immunoSEQ multiplex PCR, yet TCRdb's version contains in-frame clones alone and is incomplete. The repertoire includes under 30,000 clones, 87% of them detected once, and about 3.9% sits in the top ten. Sequencing used formalin-fixed, paraffin-embedded tissue. The receptors shown here come from a female donor with melanoma.

This chain joins TRBV15 and TRBJ1-1; D not resolved. V lost 0 bases and J lost 8, with 10 bases in between. The germline V gene has CDR1 LNHNV and CDR2 YYDKDF (reference sequence). The length of the CDR3 is 13 residues. The CDR3 is CATSRDQVVEAFF. For the CDR3, the DNA is TGTGCCACCAGCAGAGATCAGGTGGTAGAAGCTTTCTTT. The full variable domain, its missing parts supplied by reference TRBV15 and TRBJ1-1, is DAMVIQNPRYQVTQFGKPVTLSCSQTLNHNVMYWYQQKSSQAPKLLFHYYDKDFNNEADTPDNFQSRRPNTSFCFLDIRSPGLGDTAMYLCATSRDQVVEAFFGQGTRLTVV.

The chain couples TRBV2 to TRBJ2-7, with D possibly matching TRBD1 (5 bases). The ends were cut back, 5 bases at V and 6 bases at J, with 17 bases in the middle. CDR1 SNHLY and CDR2 FYNNEI come from the germline V gene. The CDR3 spans 14 residues. As DNA, the CDR3 is TGTGCCAGCAGTCCGGGCCCCTTAGGGGTCGAGCAGTACTTC. Translated, it gives CASSPGPLGVEQYF. The variable domain in full, completed from reference TRBV2 and TRBJ2-7, reads EPEVTQTPSHQVTQMGQEVILRCVPISNHLYFYWYRQILGQKVEFLVSFYNNEISEKSEIFDDQFSVERPDGSNFTLKIRSTKLEDSAMYFCASSPGPLGVEQYFGPGTRLTVT.

The chain carries TRBV5-1 and TRBJ2-1, with TRBD2 as a possible D gene (6 bases). The CDR3 covers 15 residues. V lost 4 bases and J lost 0, with 11 bases in between. Germline CDR1 SGHRS, CDR2 YFSETQ. CDR3 in DNA: TGCGCCAGCAGCGTAGCTAGCGACTCCTACAATGAGCAGTTCTTC. It codes for CASSVASDSYNEQFF.

This clone was found once. V usage is TRBV3-1 (or the pseudogene TRBV3-2) and J usage is TRBJ2-1; maybe TRBD1 (5 bases). The CDR3 spans 12 residues. Germline V gene lookup returns CDR1 LGHDT and CDR2 YNNKEL (reference sequence). The V and J ends lost 4 bases and 7 bases respectively, with 8 bases between them. The CDR3 loop reads CASSPRVNEQFF. CDR3 DNA sequence: TGTGCCAGCAGCCCCAGGGTAAATGAGCAGTTCTTC.

This chain connects TRBV5-1 to TRBJ2-7, with D possibly matching TRBD1 (6 bases). The CDR3 sequence is 14 residues long. CDR1 is SGHRS, CDR2 YFSETQ, per germline. V lost 1 base and J 0 bases, leaving 8 bases between the germline ends. DNA for the CDR3: TGCGCCAGCAGCTTGACAGGGAACTCCTACGAGCAGTACTTC. Translating it yields CASSLTGNSYEQYF.

The CDR3 DNA reads TGTGCCAGCAGTTCCCCGGGAATCAGCTCCTACGAGCAGTACTTC. Translating gives CASSSPGISSYEQYF. V and J are TRBV6-5 and TRBJ2-7; D perhaps matches TRBD2 (5 bases). Trimming pared 4 bases from V and 0 bases from J, leaving 13 bases between. The CDR3 extends over 15 amino acids. Germline-derived CDR1 and CDR2 are MNHEY and SVGAGI.

The chain combines TRBV29-1 with TRBJ2-7; D possibly matches TRBD1 or TRBD2 (5 bases each). With 0 bases removed from V and 4 bases from J, the gap between germline ends came to 19 bases. The CDR3 sequence is 16 residues long. Looked up from germline, CDR1 is SQVTM and CDR2 is ANQGSEA. The CDR3 DNA reads as TGCAGCGTTGAAGATCTTGGGTTTACGGGGCGATACGAGCAGTACTTC. The encoded protein is CSVEDLGFTGRYEQYF.

This clone was counted a few times. The V call is TRBV19, the J call TRBJ2-1; TRBD2 agrees at 10 bases. V lost 5 bases, J lost 1 base, and 2 bases stayed unmatched. CDR3 length: 15 amino acids. In germline, CDR1 is LNHDA, CDR2 SQIVND (reference sequence). CDR3 region: CASSLAGASYNEQFF. In nucleotides, the CDR3 is TGTGCCAGTAGTCTAGCGGGAGCTTCCTACAATGAGCAGTTCTTC.

V gene TRBV28 combines with J gene TRBJ1-1, with unresolved D. Germline V gives CDR1 MDHEN, CDR2 SYDVKM. Trimming took off 5 bases at V and 11 bases at J, with 6 bases between the two ends. The CDR3 totals 9 residues. CDR3 protein: CASSPGAFF. CDR3 in DNA: TGTGCCAGCAGTCCTGGGGCTTTCTTT.

This clone appeared a single time. The chain links TRBV3-1 (or the pseudogene TRBV3-2) to TRBJ2-7; the D gene is possibly TRBD2 (5 bases). This CDR3 region has 14 residues. Germline V gene data show CDR1 as LGHDT and CDR2 as YNNKEL (reference sequence). The V and J ends lost 4 bases and 4 bases respectively, with 14 bases between them. The CDR3 here is CASSPPGINYEQYF. In DNA, the CDR3 is TGTGCCAGCAGCCCCCCGGGGATTAATTACGAGCAGTACTTC.

V is TRBV7-2 and J is TRBJ2-5; tentative D call: TRBD1 (8 bases). With 3 bases removed from V and 4 bases from J, the gap between germline ends came to 18 bases. The CDR3 has 16 amino acids. The germline V gene encodes CDR1 SGHTA and CDR2 FQGNSA. CDR3 amino acids: CASSLGGPGTGETQYF. The CDR3 DNA reads TGTGCCAGCAGCTTGGGGGGGCCAGGGACAGGAGAGACCCAGTACTTC.

This chain uses TRBV4-1 with TRBJ1-2; a weak D match, TRBD1 (5 bases). V was shortened by 5 bases and J by 6 bases, with 19 bases between the two germline ends. CDR1 and CDR2 (germline): MGHRA, YSYEKL. There are 15 residues in the CDR3. Here the CDR3 reads CASSFRDGLRDGYTF. In nucleotides, the CDR3 is TGCGCCAGCAGCTTCCGGGACGGGTTAAGGGATGGCTACACCTTC.

V usage is TRBV7-3 and J usage is TRBJ2-7, with 10 nucleotides matching TRBD1. Per the germline V gene, CDR1 is SGHTA and CDR2 is FQGTGA. Trimming took 1 base from V and 2 from J; bases not matched to a gene: 5. The CDR3 has 16 amino acids. CDR3 residues: CASSLRPGQGTYEQYF. As DNA, the CDR3 is TGTGCCAGCAGCTTAAGACCGGGACAGGGGACCTACGAGCAGTACTTC. Combining the CDR3 with reference TRBV7-3 and TRBJ2-7 gives the whole variable domain GAGVSQTPSNKVTEKGKYVELRCDPISGHTALYWYRQSLGQGPEFLIYFQGTGAADDSGLPNDRFFAVRPEGSVSTLKIQRTERGDSAVYLCASSLRPGQGTYEQYFGPGTRLTVT.

The rearrangement uses TRBV4-1 and TRBJ2-7; TRBD2 agrees at 8 bases. CDR3 length: 16 amino acids. The V gene end was trimmed by 3 bases and the J gene end by 3 bases; junction bases not matched to a gene: 10. Germline V lookup: CDR1 MGHRA, CDR2 YSYEKL. CDR3 sequence (DNA): TGCGCCAGCAGCCACCCGGGAGGGAGTGGGGTCTACGAGCAGTACTTC. Protein sequence: CASSHPGGSGVYEQYF.

The J gene is TRBJ1-2, the V gene TRBV6-2 or TRBV6-3; tentative D call: TRBD1 (5 bases). The germline V gene encodes CDR1 MNHEY and CDR2 SVGEGT. The CDR3 contains 14 residues. The V and J ends lost 2 bases and 6 bases respectively, with 13 bases between them. CDR3 nucleotide sequence: TGTGCCAGCAGTTACCGCCCGGGGGGGAATGGCTACACCTTC. Protein product: CASSYRPGGNGYTF.

V usage is TRBV6-1 and J usage is TRBJ2-7, with 10 bases that match TRBD2. Losses at the gene ends were 4 bases for V and 3 bases for J; bases not matched to a gene: 9. The CDR3 consists of 16 residues. Looked up from germline, CDR1 is MNHNS and CDR2 is SASEGT. The CDR3 region is CASSASGTSVFYEQYF. Here the CDR3 DNA reads TGTGCCAGCAGTGCCTCCGGGACTAGCGTCTTCTACGAGCAGTACTTC.

This chain links TRBV6-5 with TRBJ2-7; D remains unclear. This CDR3 has 12 residues. V lost 6 bases to trimming and J lost 0 bases, with 6 bases between them. Germline assignment: CDR1 MNHEY and CDR2 SVGAGI. The CDR3 reads CASRADSYEQYF. The CDR3 DNA is TGTGCCAGCAGGGCGGACTCCTACGAGCAGTACTTC.

This clone was observed a single time. The V and J genes are TRBV7-3 and TRBJ2-3; the D is unclear. This CDR3 region has 14 residues. Germline lookup yields CDR1 SGHTA and CDR2 FQGTGA. V lost 2 bases to trimming and J lost 2 bases, with 8 bases between them. CDR3 loop: CASSLSAYTDTQYF. DNA of the CDR3: TGTGCCAGCAGCTTATCGGCCTACACAGATACGCAGTATTTT.

The chain links TRBV18 to TRBJ1-2; 9 bases are a match to TRBD1. CDR1 KGHSH and CDR2 LQKENI come from the germline V gene. This CDR3 spans 15 amino acids. With 3 bases clipped from V and 2 bases from J, the junction kept 4 bases outside the gene matches. CDR3: CASSPTGQGNYGYTF. The CDR3 DNA sequence: TGTGCCAGCTCACCTACGGGACAGGGCAACTATGGCTACACCTTC.

V usage is TRBV4-2 and J usage is TRBJ1-4, with D unclear. The CDR3 extends over 16 amino acids. V dropped 0 bases and J dropped 8 bases, with 16 bases sitting between them. The germline gives CDR1 LGHNA, CDR2 YNFKEQ. The CDR3: CASSQDQRSGGEKLFF. CDR3 nucleotide sequence: TGTGCCAGCAGCCAAGATCAGAGGTCTGGAGGGGAAAAACTGTTTTTT.

The chain has TRBV3-1 (or the pseudogene TRBV3-2) and TRBJ2-3; tentative D call: TRBD2 (6 bases). The V end lost 4 bases, the J end lost 5 bases, and 19 bases lay between the germline ends. The length of the CDR3 is 16 residues. Germline loops: CDR1 LGHDT, CDR2 YNNKEL (reference sequence). In DNA form, the CDR3 reads TGTGCCAGCAGCCCAAAAGCGGTTCTAGCGAGAGATACGCAGTATTTT. Its protein is CASSPKAVLARDTQYF.

The V call is TRBV30, the J call TRBJ1-1, with a possible D match to TRBD1 (5 bases). This CDR3 is 16 amino acids long. V lost 4 bases and J 6 bases, leaving 24 bases between the germline ends. The germline V gene encodes CDR1 GTSNPN and CDR2 SVGIG (reference sequence). For the CDR3, the DNA is TGTGCCTGGACTCTTCTTGGGAGAGGGAGAGGGGCTGAAGCTTTCTTT. This translates into CAWTLLGRGRGAEAFF.

This rearrangement joins TRBV10-3 to TRBJ2-5, with 11 positions matching TRBD2. Unmatched junction bases numbered 5, after V lost 6 bases and J lost 5 bases. Germline V gene sequence: CDR1 ENHRY, CDR2 SYGVKD. This CDR3 spans 14 amino acids. DNA for the CDR3: TGTGCCATCAGAGCTACTAGCGGGAGTGAGACCCAGTACTTC. Its protein product is CAIRATSGSETQYF.

This chain uses TRBV30 with TRBJ1-1; D is unresolved. The CDR3 covers 13 residues. Germline CDR1 GTSNPN, CDR2 SVGIG (reference sequence). Trimming shortened V by 3 bases and J by 0 bases, and 8 bases separated the two germline ends. In DNA, the CDR3 is TGTGCCTGGAGCAGCAGAATGAACACTGAAGCTTTCTTT. Protein: CAWSSRMNTEAFF.

For the CDR3, the DNA is TGCGCCAGCAGCTTGGAACTAGCGGGGGCGGGAGAGACCCAGTACTTC. Protein: CASSLELAGAGETQYF. V usage is TRBV5-1 and J usage is TRBJ2-5, with 11 positions matching TRBD2. The V gene's germline CDR1 is SGHRS and CDR2 YFSETQ. The CDR3 has 16 residues. The J segment lost 4 bases and the V segment lost 0 bases, leaving 5 bases of the junction unmatched.

The V gene is TRBV5-4, the J gene TRBJ2-7; the D gene is possibly TRBD2 (5 bases). The CDR3 covers 11 residues. CDR1 is SGHNT, CDR2 YYREEE, per germline (reference sequence). Trimming pared 5 bases from V and 7 bases from J, leaving 10 bases between. CDR3 sequence reads: CASSTRGEQYF. The DNA for the CDR3 is TGTGCCAGCAGTACCAGAGGGGAGCAGTACTTC. The whole variable domain, remainder taken from reference TRBV5-4 and TRBJ2-7, is ETGVTQSPTHLIKTRGQQVTLRCSSQSGHNTVSWYQQALGQGPQFIFQYYREEENGRGNFPPRFSGLQFPNYSSELNVNALELDDSALYLCASSTRGEQYFGPGTRLTVT.

This clone has more than one count but fewer than ten. The genes are TRBV10-3 and TRBJ1-1; 7 nucleotides agree with TRBD1. V dropped 6 bases and J dropped 1; count of bases not matched to a gene: 2. CDR3 length: 13 residues. Germline assignment: CDR1 ENHRY and CDR2 SYGVKD. For the CDR3, the DNA is TGTGCCATCAGGGGGGACAGGAACACTGAAGCTTTCTTT. This sequence encodes CAIRGDRNTEAFF.

This chain links TRBV29-1 with TRBJ2-5; D could derive from TRBD1 or TRBD2 (5 bases each). The germline V gene encodes CDR1 SQVTM and CDR2 ANQGSEA. CDR3 size: 12 residues. V lost 5 bases, J lost 5 bases, and 12 bases lay in between. CDR3 residues: CSVPGPAETQYF. CDR3 nucleotides: TGCAGCGTTCCGGGACCGGCGGAGACCCAGTACTTC. Together with reference TRBV29-1 and TRBJ2-5, the CDR3 gives the full variable domain: SAVISQKPSRDICQRGTSLTIQCQVDSQVTMMFWYRQQPGQSLTLIATANQGSEATYESGFVIDKFPISRPNLTFSTLTVSNMSPEDSSIYLCSVPGPAETQYFGPGTRLLVL.

V is TRBV7-2 and J is TRBJ1-5; a weak D match, TRBD1 (5 bases). Trimming shortened V by 5 bases and J by 5 bases, and 13 bases separated the two germline ends. Per germline, CDR1 SGHTA and CDR2 FQGNSA. The CDR3 totals 14 residues. CDR3 residues: CASSQAWGYQPQHF. As DNA, the CDR3 is TGTGCCAGCAGCCAAGCGTGGGGCTATCAGCCCCAGCATTTT.

The chain links TRBV6-6 to TRBJ2-1; 12 bases match TRBD2. The germline V gene encodes CDR1 MNHNY and CDR2 SVGAGI (reference sequence). Trimming took 6 bases from V and 7 from J; bases not matched to a gene: 7. The CDR3 sequence is 15 residues long. The DNA for the CDR3 is TGTGCCAGCAGGCCGACTAGCGGGAGAAGGAATGAGCAGTTCTTC. It encodes CASRPTSGRRNEQFF.

The chain is built from TRBV5-1 and TRBJ2-3; tentative D call: TRBD2 (6 bases). V lost 0 bases and J 1 base, leaving 9 bases between the germline ends. Germline CDR1 and CDR2: SGHRS and YFSETQ. The CDR3 totals 15 residues. This CDR3 reads CASSLVTGGTDTQYF. The CDR3 DNA is TGCGCCAGCAGCTTGGTGACGGGAGGCACAGATACGCAGTATTTT.